This TCR beta chain derives from a study of blood T cell repertoires in COVID-19. Study background: Italy, Spain and the United States were the sources of the convalescent and acute COVID-19 samples. The analysed material was cDNA or gDNA that came from T cells, B-cell-depleted T cells, or PBMCs.

CDR3 length: 15 residues. The V and J ends lost 0 bases and 4 bases respectively, with 12 bases between them. The germline V gene encodes CDR1 SGHAT and CDR2 FQNNGV. Methods used by the authors: Amplification of reference gene primers provided the estimated nucleated cell counts. Using immunoSEQ multiplex PCR, the repertoire was profiled, and TCRdb retains in-frame clones only, with some absent. V and J calls and clone size are as listed in that table; D and trimming were resolved from the DNA. The sample includes tens of thousands of clones, 79% of them seen just once. The V and J genes are TRBV11-2 and TRBJ2-5; the D gene is possibly TRBD2 (5 bases). The receptor was isolated from a man in his sixties with active or convalescent COVID-19. The material sequenced was peripheral blood. The CDR3 DNA follows: TGTGCCAGCAGCTTAGAACTTTCCGGAGGAGAGACCCAGTACTTC. Translation gives CASSLELSGGETQYF.